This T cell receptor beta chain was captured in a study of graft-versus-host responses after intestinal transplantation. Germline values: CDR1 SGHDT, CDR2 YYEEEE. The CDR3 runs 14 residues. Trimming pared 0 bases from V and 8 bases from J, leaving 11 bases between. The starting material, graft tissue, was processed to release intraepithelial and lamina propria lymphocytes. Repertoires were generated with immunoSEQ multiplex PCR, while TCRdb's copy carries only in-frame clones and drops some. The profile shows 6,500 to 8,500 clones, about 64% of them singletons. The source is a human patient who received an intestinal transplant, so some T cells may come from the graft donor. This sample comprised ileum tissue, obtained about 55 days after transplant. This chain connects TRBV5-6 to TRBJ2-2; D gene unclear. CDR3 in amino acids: CASSLAQWAGELFF. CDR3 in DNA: TGTGCCAGCAGCTTGGCACAGTGGGCTGGGGAGCTGTTTTTT.